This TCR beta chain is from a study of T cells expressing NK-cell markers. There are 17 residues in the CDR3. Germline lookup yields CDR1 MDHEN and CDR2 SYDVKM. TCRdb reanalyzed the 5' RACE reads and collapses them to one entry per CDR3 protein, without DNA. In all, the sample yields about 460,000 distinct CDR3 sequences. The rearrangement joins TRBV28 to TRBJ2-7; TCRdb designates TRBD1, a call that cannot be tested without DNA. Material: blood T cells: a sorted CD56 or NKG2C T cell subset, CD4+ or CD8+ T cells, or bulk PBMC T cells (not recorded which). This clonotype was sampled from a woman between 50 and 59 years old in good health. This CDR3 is CASSLKAGRGLSYEQYF.